In this sample, the clone carrying this TCR beta chain turned up many times. The antigen is undetermined. The data originate from a study of T cells after yellow fever vaccination. Whole-study results and caveats: The appearance of a small share of clonotypes in both CD4 and CD8 compartments was observed.

One entry per CDR3 protein results from TCRdb running MiXCR on the 5' RACE reads. The sample includes 250,000 or so distinct CDR3 sequences, about 3.9% of them seen just once. Source: PBMCs, taken 15 days after the yellow fever booster vaccination. The receptor was derived from a young man who received the YFV17D yellow fever vaccine.

The CDR3 here is CASRLPGLANEQFF. The CDR3 DNA reads as TGTGCCAGCCGTCTCCCGGGACTAGCGAATGAGCAGTTCTTC. This rearrangement joins TRBV28 to TRBJ2-1; 10 positions match TRBD2. The V and J ends lost 8 bases and 7 bases, in that order; junction bases with no gene match: 8. The V gene's germline CDR1 is MDHEN and CDR2 SYDVKM. The length of the CDR3 is 14 residues.